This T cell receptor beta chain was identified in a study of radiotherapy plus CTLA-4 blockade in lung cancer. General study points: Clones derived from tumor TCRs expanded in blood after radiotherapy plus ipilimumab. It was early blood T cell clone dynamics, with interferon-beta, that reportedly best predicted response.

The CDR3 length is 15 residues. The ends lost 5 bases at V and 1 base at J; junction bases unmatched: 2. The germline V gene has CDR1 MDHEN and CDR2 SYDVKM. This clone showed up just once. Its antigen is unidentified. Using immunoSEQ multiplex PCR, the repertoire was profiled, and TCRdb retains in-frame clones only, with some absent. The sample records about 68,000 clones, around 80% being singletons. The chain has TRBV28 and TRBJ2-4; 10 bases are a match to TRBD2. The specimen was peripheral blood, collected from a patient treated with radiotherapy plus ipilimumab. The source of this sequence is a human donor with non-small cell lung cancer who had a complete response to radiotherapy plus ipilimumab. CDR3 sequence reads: CASSSSGRAKNIQYF. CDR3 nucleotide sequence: TGTGCCAGCAGTAGTAGCGGGAGGGCCAAAAACATTCAGTACTTC.